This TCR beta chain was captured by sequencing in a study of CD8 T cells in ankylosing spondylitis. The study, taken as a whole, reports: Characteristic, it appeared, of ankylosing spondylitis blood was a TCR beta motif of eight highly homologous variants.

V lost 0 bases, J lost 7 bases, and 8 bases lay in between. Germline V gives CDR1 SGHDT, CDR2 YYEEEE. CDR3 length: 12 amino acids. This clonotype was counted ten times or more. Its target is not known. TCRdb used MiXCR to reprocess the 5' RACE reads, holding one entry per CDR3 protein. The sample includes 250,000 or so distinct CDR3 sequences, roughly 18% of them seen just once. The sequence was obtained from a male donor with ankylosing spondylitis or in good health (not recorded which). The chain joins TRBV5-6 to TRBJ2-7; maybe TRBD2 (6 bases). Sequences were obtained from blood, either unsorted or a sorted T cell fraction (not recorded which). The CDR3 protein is CASSLEAGEQYF. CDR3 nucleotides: TGTGCCAGCAGCTTGGAGGCGGGAGAGCAGTACTTC. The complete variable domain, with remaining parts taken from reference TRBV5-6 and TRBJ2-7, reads DAGVTQSPTHLIKTRGQQVTLRCSPKSGHDTVSWYQQALGQGPQFIFQYYEEEERQRGNFPDRFSGHQFPNYSSELNVNALLLGDSALYLCASSLEAGEQYFGPGTRLTVT.